The 9 T cell receptor beta chains below were found in one sample sequenced in a study of T cells expressing NK-cell markers. TCRdb reprocessed the 5' RACE reads, keeping one entry per CDR3 protein, no DNA. This sample's table has approximately 380,000 distinct CDR3 sequences. The sequencing input was blood T cells: a sorted CD56 or NKG2C T cell subset, CD4+ or CD8+ T cells, or bulk PBMC T cells (not recorded which). The origin of the receptors is a man between 18 and 69 years old in good health.

The chain couples TRBV12-3 or TRBV12-4 to TRBJ2-7; TCRdb's D gene call, TRBD1, goes unchecked for lack of DNA. This CDR3 region has 16 residues. The CDR3 spells CASSLLGRARSYEQYF.

The J gene is TRBJ2-1, the V gene TRBV11-2. The CDR3 contains 14 residues. Germline V lookup: CDR1 SGHAT, CDR2 FQNNGV. CDR3 amino acids: CASSQLLRSEEQFF.

The chain is built from TRBV3-1 and TRBJ1-4. The CDR3 is made up of 11 amino acids. Germline values: CDR1 LGHDT, CDR2 YNNKEL (reference sequence). The CDR3 here is CASSHAGKLFF.

This sequence joins TRBV6-5 and TRBJ2-1; with no DNA, the TCRdb D assignment of TRBD1 cannot be verified. Looked up from germline, CDR1 is MNHEY and CDR2 is SVGAGI. This CDR3 contains 17 residues. CDR3 sequence reads: CASSYSPGTGIYNEQFF.

This chain uses TRBV21-1 with TRBJ2-2; TCRdb reports TRBD2, a call that lacks DNA to check it against. TRBV21-1 is given as a pseudogene. This CDR3 region has 15 residues. The CDR3: CASPRLAGSTGELFF.

The chain has TRBV5-1 and TRBJ2-7. CDR1 is SGHRS, CDR2 YFSETQ, per germline. The CDR3 is made up of 15 amino acids. The CDR3 loop reads CASSLEALSSYEQYF.

The chain is built from TRBV12-3 or TRBV12-4 and TRBJ2-7; there is no DNA to check the TCRdb D call of TRBD1. The CDR3 spans 14 residues. CDR3 region: CASSLRGQRYEQYF.

The chain carries TRBV5-5 and TRBJ1-1; absent DNA, TCRdb's TRBD1 call cannot be checked. The CDR3 has 16 amino acids. Germline CDR1 reads SGHKS; CDR2 reads YYEKEE (reference sequence). The CDR3 is CASTPGEWGRRTEAFF.

The V call is TRBV20-1, the J call TRBJ1-5; TCRdb's D gene call, TRBD1, goes unchecked for lack of DNA. CDR1 and CDR2 from the germline V gene are DFQATT and SNEGSKA (reference sequence). The CDR3 contains 13 residues. CDR3: CSARVTGGQPQHF.